Listed below are T cell receptor beta chains from one sample, sequenced in a study of cytomegalovirus exposure and HLA in healthy donors. Using immunoSEQ multiplex PCR, the repertoire was profiled, and TCRdb retains in-frame clones only, with some absent. This sample has roughly 100,000 clones, with around 64% found just once. Sequencing used PBMCs. The receptor source for this set is a man between 60 and 70 years old in good health and CMV-seronegative. Both conserved end residues are part of each CDR3. The D gene is left open where the match is weak. Some rows have no size entry. The others give once, few or many, or a class for an expanded clone.

TRBJ2-7 - - TRBV6-5 TGTGCCAGCAGTTACAGTCCCGGGAGAGAGACCTACGAGCAGTACTTC CASSYSPGRETYEQYF
TRBJ2-3 - few TRBV7-3 TGTGCCAGCAGCTTCCAGGCTAGCACAGATACGCAGTATTTT CASSFQASTDTQYF
TRBJ1-4 - - TRBV19 TGTGCCAGTAGTATGCAGGGCGCGGAAAAACTGTTTTTT CASSMQGAEKLFF
TRBJ1-4 TRBD1 - TRBV2 TGTGCCGAAAGCCGGGACAGTAATGAAAAACTGTTTTTT CAESRDSNEKLFF
TRBJ1-3 - few TRBV27 TGTGCCAGCAGACAAGACTTTGCCTCTGGAAACACCATATATTTT CASRQDFASGNTIYF
TRBJ2-1 - - TRBV7-7 TGTGCCAGCAGCTTGTCTAGCGCAAGCTCCTACAATGAGCAGTTCTTC CASSLSSASSYNEQFF
TRBJ2-3 TRBD2 - TRBV10-1 TGCGCCAGCAGTGAAGGGACTAGCATCGCAGATACGCAGTATTTT CASSEGTSIADTQYF
TRBJ1-3 TRBD1 few TRBV5-4 TGTGCCAGCAGCTCCGGGACAGTGAGATCTGGAAACACCATATATTTT CASSSGTVRSGNTIYF
TRBJ1-1 - - TRBV28 TGTGCCAGCAGTTTATTTCCAGGTCACACTGAAGCTTTCTTT CASSLFPGHTEAFF
TRBJ2-4 TRBD1 few TRBV4-1 TGCGCCAGCAGCCCCCTGAAGGGACAGGGGGTCAAAAACATTCAGTACTTC CASSPLKGQGVKNIQYF
TRBJ1-4 - - TRBV11-2 TGTGCCAGCAGCGAAGGGGATTTGGACGAAAAACTGTTTTTT CASSEGDLDEKLFF
TRBJ2-7 - - TRBV11-2 TGTGCCAGCAGCTCAGCGGCAGGGGCCGGGGAGCAGTACTTC CASSSAAGAGEQYF
TRBJ1-3 - - TRBV4-1 TGCGCCAGCAGCCAAGTATCCGGCTCTGGAAACACCATATATTTT CASSQVSGSGNTIYF
TRBJ1-5 TRBD1 - TRBV28 TGTGCCATCGGGACAGGGACTATGGGCGTATATAGCAATCAGCCCCAGCATTTT CAIGTGTMGVYSNQPQHF
TRBJ1-1 TRBD1 - TRBV6-5 TGTGCCAGCAGTTATTCCGGGACAGGGGGCCGGCGAGCTTTCTTT CASSYSGTGGRRAFF
TRBJ1-1 - few TRBV12-5 TGTGCTAGTGGTTTGGACAGGTCAAGCACTGAAGCTTTCTTT CASGLDRSSTEAFF
TRBJ2-7 TRBD1 - TRBV10-3 TGTGCAACCCAGCGGACAGGGATGACCTACGAGCAGTACTTC CATQRTGMTYEQYF
TRBJ1-1 - - TRBV2 TGTGCCAGCACAGTGGGGGCGAACACTGAAGCTTTCTTT CASTVGANTEAFF
TRBJ1-3 TRBD1 - TRBV7-6 TGTGCCAGCAGCTGGGACAGCTCTGGAAACACCATATATTTT CASSWDSSGNTIYF
TRBJ1-2 - - TRBV5-1 TGCGCCAGCAGCCCTGCCGGGGGGCCTAACTATGGCTACACCTTC CASSPAGGPNYGYTF
TRBJ1-4 TRBD1 - TRBV2 TGTGCCAGCAGGGTGACAGGGGTTAATGAAAAACTGTTTTTT CASRVTGVNEKLFF
TRBJ2-1 - - TRBV6-5 TGTGCCAGCAGTCAAGGGGGGACTATCGACAATGAGCAGTTCTTC CASSQGGTIDNEQFF
TRBJ2-3 - - TRBV4-1 TGCGCCAGCAGCCCATCGACTGGACAGCAGAATACGCAGTATTTT CASSPSTGQQNTQYF
TRBJ2-3 - - TRBV18 TGTGCCAGCTCACCTCAGGGACTGAGCACAGATACGCAGTATTTT CASSPQGLSTDTQYF
TRBJ1-1 - - TRBV7-9 TGTGCCAGCAGTTCCACCGCACACGAAGCTTTCTTT CASSSTAHEAFF
TRBJ2-2 - - TRBV7-9 TGTGCCAGCAGCTACCCGGTCTCGAACACCGGGGAGCTGTTTTTT CASSYPVSNTGELFF
TRBJ1-6 TRBD1 - TRBV7-6 TGTGCCAGCAGCCCACAGACAGGGAGCTATAATTCACCCCTCCACTTT CASSPQTGSYNSPLHF
TRBJ2-7 TRBD2 few TRBV19 TGTGCCAGTAGTCCCAGCGGGAGGGCCTTCGAGCAGTACTTC CASSPSGRAFEQYF
TRBJ1-2 - - TRBV7-2 TGTGCCAGCAGCTTAGGGCAGGCGATCTATGGCTACACCTTC CASSLGQAIYGYTF
TRBJ2-1 - few TRBV6-1 TGTGCCAGCAGCCTGACTAGCTACAATGAGCAGTTCTTC CASSLTSYNEQFF
TRBJ2-3 - few TRBV5-1 TGCGCCAGCAGCTTGTGGGGGGGGACAGGAGGCACAGATACGCAGTATTTT CASSLWGGTGGTDTQYF
TRBJ1-2 TRBD1 - TRBV19 TGTGCCAGTAGTATATTCGGGACAGGGCAGGCTAACTATGGCTACACCTTC CASSIFGTGQANYGYTF
TRBJ1-5 - - TRBV6-5 TGTGCCAGCAGTTCAGGGAGGCATCAGCCCCAGCATTTT CASSSGRHQPQHF
TRBJ2-2 - - TRBV7-3 TGTGCCAGCAGCGCCGATATCAGCCGAGGGAACACCGGGGAGCTGTTTTTT CASSADISRGNTGELFF
TRBJ1-2 TRBD1 - TRBV29-1 TGCAGCGACCAGGGGGCGCCGGGCTACACCTTC CSDQGAPGYTF
TRBJ2-7 - - TRBV6-1 TGTGCCAGCAGTGAATCGACAGTCTACGAGCAGTACTTC CASSESTVYEQYF
TRBJ1-2 TRBD1 - TRBV5-1 TGCGCCAGCAGCTTACGGACAGGTCCCTATGGCTACACCTTC CASSLRTGPYGYTF
TRBJ2-7 - - TRBV5-4 TGTGCCAGCAGCCCAGATGGAGGGACCCCATACGGGCAGTACTTC CASSPDGGTPYGQYF
TRBJ1-6 TRBD1 - TRBV5-1 TGCGCCAGCAGCAGGGGACAGCCGTTCAAGAATTCACCCCTCCACTTT CASSRGQPFKNSPLHF
TRBJ1-1 - - TRBV2 TGTGCCAGCAGCCCTTCAGGGGCGAACACTGAAGCTTTCTTT CASSPSGANTEAFF
TRBJ2-7 - - TRBV7-2 TGTGCCAGCAGCTTAGGGGGCGTTGCCGCCTACGAGCAGTACTTC CASSLGGVAAYEQYF
TRBJ2-6 TRBD1 once TRBV9 TGTGCCAGCAGACCCCGGGACAGGGGGCGTGGGGCCAACGTCCTGACTTTC CASRPRDRGRGANVLTF
TRBJ2-7 - few TRBV10-1 TGCGCCAGCAGTGAGTCGGGCAGAGACTACGAGCAGTACTTC CASSESGRDYEQYF
TRBJ2-2 TRBD1 - TRBV27 TGTGCCAGCAGCGGCCGGGACAGCTTCACCGGGGAGCTGTTTTTT CASSGRDSFTGELFF
TRBJ1-2 TRBD1 once TRBV6-5 TGTGCCAGCAGTACAGGGGGCCCCTATGGCTACACCTTC CASSTGGPYGYTF
TRBJ2-7 TRBD2 - TRBV25-1 TGTGCTGTTACCCGGGGGGGAACCTACGAGCAGTACTTC CAVTRGGTYEQYF
TRBJ2-3 TRBD2 - TRBV9 TGTGCCAGCAGCGCTAGCGGGCGACTGAGTAGCACAGATACGCAGTATTTT CASSASGRLSSTDTQYF
TRBJ2-7 - - TRBV7-3 TGTGCCAGCAGCTTAACCGGATCGGGCTACGAGCAGTACTTC CASSLTGSGYEQYF
TRBJ2-6 - - TRBV5-5 TGTGCCAGCAGCTTATCTCTCTCTGGGGCCAACGTCCTGACTTTC CASSLSLSGANVLTF
TRBJ2-7 TRBD1 once TRBV6-6 TGTGCCAGCTCTACTCCCGGGACAGCCATTAGTTACTTC CASSTPGTAISYF
TRBJ2-7 TRBD2 - TRBV10-3 TGTGCCATCAGTGACCTATTCAGAGCGGGGGGGATCCCCTACGAGCAGTACTTC CAISDLFRAGGIPYEQYF
TRBJ2-3 TRBD2 - TRBV6-4 TGTGCCAGCAGCGAGTTAGCGGGAGGGCCGACAGATACGCAGTATTTT CASSELAGGPTDTQYF
TRBJ2-1 - few TRBV30 TGTGCCTGGAGCGTATTGTATGAGCAGTTCTTC CAWSVLYEQFF
TRBJ1-2 TRBD1 few TRBV9 TGTGCCAGCAGCGTAGGTCAGGGGGCGAACTATGGCTACACCTTC CASSVGQGANYGYTF
TRBJ2-2 - - TRBV6-6 TGTGCCAGCAGTTACTCGACACTAGACAACACCGGGGAGCTGTTTTTT CASSYSTLDNTGELFF